What follows is one T cell receptor (beta chain) and its context. Its cognate antigen is unknown. The primer mix had 60 Vbeta and 13 Jbeta primers. Clones were read by immunoSEQ multiplex PCR, and TCRdb kept only the in-frame ones, dropping some. The sample lists 110,000 or so clones; 60% to 85% were seen once. These data come from a study of cytomegalovirus exposure and HLA in healthy donors. Study observations and caveats: Productive status was seen about 90% or about 30% of the time for most TCR beta V segments in an earlier analysis. Cytomegalovirus association was listed for about 180 TCR beta chains. Among donors in an Asian-associated ancestry cluster, a later analysis reportedly found fewer N-insertions than the roughly 700-donor mean.

The germline CDR1 and CDR2 sequences are SGDLS and YYNGEE. With 4 bases clipped from V and 1 base from J, the junction kept 8 bases outside the gene matches. The CDR3 has 16 residues. Sequenced material: PBMCs. The sequence came from a woman between 40 and 50 years old in good health and CMV-seropositive. V gene TRBV9 combines with J gene TRBJ2-3; TRBD2 matches 8 bases. The CDR3 sequence: CASSSGGVAGTDTQYF. The CDR3 bases are TGTGCCAGCAGCTCGGGGGGGGTAGCGGGCACAGATACGCAGTATTTT.